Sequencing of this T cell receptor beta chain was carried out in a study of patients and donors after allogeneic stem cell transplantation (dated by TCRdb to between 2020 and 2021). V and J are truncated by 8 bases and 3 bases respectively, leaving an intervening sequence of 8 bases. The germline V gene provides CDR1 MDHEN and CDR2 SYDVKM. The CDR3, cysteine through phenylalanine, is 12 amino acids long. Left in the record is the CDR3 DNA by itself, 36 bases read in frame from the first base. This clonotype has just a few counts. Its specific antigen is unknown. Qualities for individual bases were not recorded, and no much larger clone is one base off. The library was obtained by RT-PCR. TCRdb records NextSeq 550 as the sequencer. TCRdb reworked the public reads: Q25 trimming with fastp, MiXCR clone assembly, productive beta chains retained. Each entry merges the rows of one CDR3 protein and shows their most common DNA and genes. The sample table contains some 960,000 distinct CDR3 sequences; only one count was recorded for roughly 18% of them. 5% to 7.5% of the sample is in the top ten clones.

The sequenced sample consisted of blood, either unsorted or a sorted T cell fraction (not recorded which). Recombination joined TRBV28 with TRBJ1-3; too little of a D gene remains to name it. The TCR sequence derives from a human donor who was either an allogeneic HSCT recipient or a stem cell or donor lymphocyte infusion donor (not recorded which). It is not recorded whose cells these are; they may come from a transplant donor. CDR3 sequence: CASGWGGNTIYF. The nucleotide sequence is TGTGCCAGCGGTTGGGGTGGAAACACCATATATTTT.